The 19 T cell receptor beta chains below all came from one sample that was sequenced in a study of blood T cell repertoires in COVID-19. Libraries were prepared by immunoSEQ multiplex PCR; TCRdb keeps only in-frame clonotypes and omits some of them. The sample contains about 85,000 clones, around nine tenths of which appear only once. Sample: peripheral blood. The source is a man aged 55 to 69 with acute or convalescent COVID-19.

This chain connects TRBV18 to TRBJ2-3, with D possibly being TRBD2 (5 bases). The CDR3 loop spans 15 amino acids. Germline CDR1 KGHSH, CDR2 LQKENI. V dropped 0 bases and J dropped 2 bases, with 9 bases sitting between them. CDR3 protein: CASSPPGLFTDTQYF. The DNA for the CDR3 is TGTGCCAGCTCACCACCAGGACTGTTCACAGATACGCAGTATTTT.

V and J are TRBV11-2 and TRBJ1-2; TRBD1 matches at 10 bases. Germline V CDR1 and CDR2: SGHAT, FQNNGV. The CDR3 spans 17 residues. J lost 0 bases, V lost 5 bases, and 9 bases had no gene match. Here the CDR3 DNA reads TGTGCCAGCAGCCGAAGGACAGGGGGGAACCCTAACTATGGCTACACCTTC. This gives the protein CASSRRTGGNPNYGYTF. Together with reference TRBV11-2 and TRBJ1-2, the CDR3 gives the full variable domain: EAGVAQSPRYKIIEKRQSVAFWCNPISGHATLYWYQQILGQGPKLLIQFQNNGVVDDSQLPKDRFSAERLKGVDSTLKIQPAKLEDSAVYLCASSRRTGGNPNYGYTFGSGTRLTVV.

V and J are TRBV10-3 and TRBJ2-1; 10 bases map to TRBD2. Per germline, CDR1 ENHRY and CDR2 SYGVKD. This CDR3 spans 15 amino acids. V was clipped by 5 bases and J by 1 base; unmatched bases: 2. CDR3 in DNA: TGTGCCATCAGTAGCGGGGGGGCGTCCTACAATGAGCAGTTCTTC. Its protein product is CAISSGGASYNEQFF.

As DNA, the CDR3 is TGCAGCGTTGAAAAGAGGGGGCAATCGGAGGAGACCCAGTACTTC. It translates to CSVEKRGQSEETQYF. V gene TRBV29-1 combines with J gene TRBJ2-5; 7 bases map to TRBD1. The V gene's germline CDR1 is SQVTM and CDR2 ANQGSEA. The CDR3 runs 15 residues. Trimming took 2 bases from V and 5 from J; bases not matched to a gene: 11.

J is TRBJ1-3 and V is TRBV6-2 or TRBV6-3; TRBD1 matches 7 bases. The CDR3 consists of 15 residues. From germline, CDR1 is MNHEY and CDR2 SVGEGT. J lost 3 bases, V lost 6 bases, and 8 bases had no gene match. The CDR3 is CASSQTGEDGNTIYF. The CDR3 DNA sequence: TGTGCCAGCAGCCAAACAGGGGAGGATGGAAACACCATATATTTT.

The J gene is TRBJ1-5, the V gene TRBV15; D unresolved. The CDR3 extends over 12 amino acids. Deletions cut 3 bases from V and 4 bases from J, with 4 bases between. Germline values: CDR1 LNHNV, CDR2 YYDKDF (reference sequence). The CDR3 protein is CATSRANQPQHF. CDR3 in DNA: TGTGCCACCAGCAGGGCAAATCAGCCCCAGCATTTT.

V and J are TRBV5-1 and TRBJ2-7; 9 nucleotides agree with TRBD2. The CDR3 runs to 15 residues. V shed 3 bases, J shed 2 bases, and the junction held 6 bases outside the gene matches. Germline V gene sequence: CDR1 SGHRS, CDR2 YFSETQ. The CDR3 DNA sequence: TGCGCCAGCAGCTCCACTAGCGGGTCAGCCTACGAGCAGTACTTC. Protein sequence: CASSSTSGSAYEQYF.

The chain recombines TRBV18 with TRBJ1-3; 9 bases match TRBD1. The CDR3 extends over 15 amino acids. V trimming: 6 bases; J trimming: 4 bases; junction bases outside the gene matches: 7. The V gene's germline CDR1 is KGHSH and CDR2 LQKENI. The CDR3 region is CASSPGQGPGNTIYF. The CDR3 nucleotides are TGTGCCAGCTCGCCGGGACAGGGACCGGGAAACACCATATATTTT.

The V call is TRBV7-2, the J call TRBJ1-3, with D maybe TRBD1 (5 bases). The CDR3 contains 14 residues. Germline values: CDR1 SGHTA, CDR2 FQGNSA. Between the trimmed V and J ends, which lost 2 bases and 8 bases, there was a span of 13 bases. CDR3 residues: CASSLLGGLDTIYF. The CDR3 region has the DNA TGTGCCAGCAGCTTACTTGGGGGGTTGGACACCATATATTTT.

This clone was seen just once. J is TRBJ1-6 and V is TRBV4-1; D gene unclear. CDR3 length equals 16 residues. Germline V CDR1 and CDR2: MGHRA, YSYEKL. The V and J ends lost 0 bases and 6 bases respectively, with 12 bases between them. The CDR3 here is CASSQDSGFVNSPLHF. CDR3 bases: TGCGCCAGCAGCCAAGATTCCGGGTTCGTTAATTCACCCCTCCACTTT.

The chain recombines TRBV19 with TRBJ1-5; TRBD1 matches at 7 bases. V was pared by 5 bases and J by 4 bases, with 5 bases of the junction left unmatched. CDR1 is LNHDA, CDR2 SQIVND, per germline (reference sequence). This CDR3 comprises 14 residues. The CDR3 bases are TGTGCCAGTAGTTTTGGACAGGTGAATCAGCCCCAGCATTTT. Translating it yields CASSFGQVNQPQHF. The full variable domain, in which reference TRBV19 and TRBJ1-5 provide the parts outside the CDR3, is DGGITQSPKYLFRKEGQNVTLSCEQNLNHDAMYWYRQDPGQGLRLIYYSQIVNDFQKGDIAEGYSVSREKKESFPLTVTSAQKNPTAFYLCASSFGQVNQPQHFGDGTRLSIL.

The chain employs TRBV2 and TRBJ2-3; 10 nucleotides align to TRBD2. The V gene end was trimmed by 7 bases and the J gene end by 3 bases; junction bases not matched to a gene: 4. Germline V CDR1 and CDR2: SNHLY, FYNNEI. The CDR3 totals 14 residues. The CDR3 loop reads CASIPSGGTDTQYF. Here the CDR3 DNA reads TGTGCCAGCATCCCTAGCGGGGGTACAGATACGCAGTATTTT.

V and J are TRBV5-4 and TRBJ1-6; 8 bases are a match to TRBD1. This CDR3 spans 14 amino acids. Germline CDR1 is SGHNT and CDR2 is YYREEE (reference sequence). Unmatched junction bases numbered 4, after V lost 5 bases and J lost 6 bases. The CDR3 protein is CASRPDRGNSPLHF. The CDR3 DNA sequence: TGTGCCAGCAGGCCCGACAGGGGTAATTCACCCCTCCACTTT.

The rearrangement uses TRBV10-3 and TRBJ2-5, with D tentatively TRBD1 (7 bases). Germline CDR1 and CDR2: ENHRY and SYGVKD. Between the trimmed V and J ends, which lost 5 bases and 4 bases, there was a span of 14 bases. This CDR3 spans 14 amino acids. In nucleotides, the CDR3 is TGTGCCATCAGTCCCCAGGGGGGACGAGAGACCCAGTACTTC. This sequence encodes CAISPQGGRETQYF.

The genes are TRBV5-6 and TRBJ2-7; 8 nucleotides match TRBD1. This CDR3 has 14 residues. V trimming: 5 bases; J trimming: 1 base; junction bases outside the gene matches: 5. CDR1 SGHDT and CDR2 YYEEEE come from the germline V gene. CDR3 region: CASSSTGVSYEQYF. CDR3 in DNA: TGTGCCAGCAGTTCGACAGGGGTATCCTACGAGCAGTACTTC.

The CDR3 here is CASSRWGKMGYTF. CDR3 coding DNA: TGTGCCAGCAGCCGGTGGGGCAAGATGGGCTACACCTTC. The chain joins TRBV7-9 to TRBJ1-2, with a tentative D call TRBD1 (5 bases). CDR1 is SEHNR and CDR2 is FQNEAQ in the germline V gene (reference sequence). Trimming pared 5 bases from V and 8 bases from J, leaving 15 bases between. CDR3 length: 13 residues.

CDR3 in DNA: TGCGCCAGCAGCCAAGGACAGGGGGCGTACACTGAAGCTTTCTTT. This codes for CASSQGQGAYTEAFF. The chain links TRBV4-3 to TRBJ1-1, with TRBD1 matching over 10 bases. Germline CDR1 reads LGHNA; CDR2 reads YSLEER. V dropped 1 base and J dropped 3; count of bases not matched to a gene: 2. There are 15 residues in the CDR3.

In its sample, this clone ranks as medium-sized (0.01 to 0.1%). V is TRBV7-6 and J is TRBJ2-5; the D gene is possibly TRBD2 (5 bases). There are 13 residues in the CDR3. Germline assignment: CDR1 SGHVS and CDR2 FNYEAQ. The V and J ends lost 5 bases and 0 bases respectively, with 7 bases between them. The CDR3 sequence: CASSLSDQETQYF. CDR3 DNA sequence: TGTGCCAGCAGCCTTAGCGACCAAGAGACCCAGTACTTC. Full variable domain (outside the CDR3, taken from reference TRBV7-6 and TRBJ2-5): GAGVSQSPRYKVTKRGQDVALRCDPISGHVSLYWYRQALGQGPEFLTYFNYEAQQDKSGLPNDRFSAERPEGSISTLTIQRTEQRDSAMYRCASSLSDQETQYFGPGTRLLVL.

The gene calls are TRBV7-8 and TRBJ2-5; a weak D match, TRBD1 (6 bases). The V end lost 0 bases, the J end lost 4 bases, and 15 bases lay between the germline ends. Germline CDR1 reads SGHVS; CDR2 reads FQNEAQ. The CDR3 has 16 amino acids. CDR3 loop: CASSLARTVVGETQYF. The CDR3 DNA follows: TGTGCCAGCAGCTTAGCGCGGACAGTGGTAGGAGAGACCCAGTACTTC.